This T cell receptor beta chain was recovered during a study of shared clonotypes between healthy human individuals. Study-level results: There were few donors, and this limited the genetic and exposure-history diversity represented. The study sampled only blood, and tissue repertoires likely differ.

Naive CD8 cells comprised CD45RO-negative, CCR7-positively selected cells, excluding terminally differentiated effector memory CD45RA+ cells. An even split of each subset's genomic DNA across several immunoSEQ plates was performed. Clones were read by immunoSEQ multiplex PCR, and TCRdb kept only the in-frame ones, dropping some. Here the sample spans 1.5 million to 2.5 million clones, approximately 94% being singletons. Notes on this clone: Its cognate antigen is unknown.

With 7 bases removed from V and 0 bases from J, the gap between germline ends came to 12 bases. The CDR3 runs to 14 residues. From germline, CDR1 is MNHEY and CDR2 SVGAGI. Sequenced: naive CD8+ T cells sorted from blood. The clonotype originates from a man in his late teens or twenties in good health. V gene TRBV6-5 combines with J gene TRBJ1-1; D unresolved. The CDR3 DNA sequence: TGTGCCAGCACCTCCGGAGAAGTGAACACTGAAGCTTTCTTT. Its translation: CASTSGEVNTEAFF.